This is a list of T cell receptor beta chains from one sample in a study of blood T cell repertoires in COVID-19. Clones were read by immunoSEQ multiplex PCR, and TCRdb kept only the in-frame ones, dropping some. The table shows under 150,000 clones, with roughly 80% occurring only once. The sample taken for sequencing was peripheral blood. All receptors come from a woman aged 35 to 49 with active or convalescent COVID-19. Each CDR3 is given without its conserved first and last residue. D genes are given only for firm matches.

d_call j_call v_call cdr3_aa
TRBD1 TRBJ1-6 TRBV6-6 ASSWGVDRGNSPLH
. TRBJ2-3 TRBV4-1 ASSQGPLTLRDGRSTDTQY
. TRBJ2-5 TRBV19 ASAPRGQETQY
TRBD1 TRBJ2-2 TRBV6-4 ASSVGTGGSGELF
. TRBJ1-1 TRBV2 ASSIQGKAEAF
TRBD1 TRBJ1-2 TRBV18 ASSPPTGDYGYT
TRBD1 TRBJ1-5 TRBV19 ASSIGPTTGGYQPQH
TRBD1 TRBJ1-3 TRBV30 AWEGTGDSGNTIY
. TRBJ1-2 TRBV12-3/TRBV12-4 ASFYTGNGYT
TRBD1 TRBJ2-1 TRBV5-4 ASSGDRGNEQF
TRBD1 TRBJ2-1 TRBV4-1 ASSLGQARGEQF